The 7 T cell receptor beta chains below all came from one sample that was sequenced in a study of CD8+ T cells in alopecia areata. In each case, RNA was isolated and then reverse transcribed into cDNA as the sequencing template. This table comes from immunoSEQ multiplex PCR, and its TCRdb copy is limited to in-frame clones, with some not included. The sample includes 85,000 to 110,000 clones, 45% to 60% of them seen just once. Sequenced: CD4+ T cells sorted from blood. Receptors originate from a human donor in good health.

V gene TRBV6-6 combines with J gene TRBJ2-7; D is perhaps TRBD2 (6 bases). The CDR3 has 14 residues. The germline gives CDR1 MNHNY, CDR2 SVGAGI (reference sequence). V was shortened by 8 bases and J by 3 bases, with 17 bases between the two germline ends. The CDR3 nucleotides are TGTGCCAGCCGGAATCGGGACTTCGACTACGAGCAGTACTTC. It specifies CASRNRDFDYEQYF.

The chain recombines TRBV28 with TRBJ2-3; 9 bases map to TRBD2. The CDR3 consists of 15 residues. Germline trimming cut 3 bases from V and 5 bases from J; bases unmatched to any gene: 6. Looked up from germline, CDR1 is MDHEN and CDR2 is SYDVKM. In DNA form, the CDR3 reads TGTGCCAGCAGTTTGTGGCGGGGGGGCGGAGATACGCAGTATTTT. Encoded protein: CASSLWRGGGDTQYF.

The rearrangement uses TRBV18 and TRBJ2-2; perhaps TRBD1 as D (6 bases). Germline-derived CDR1 and CDR2 are KGHSH and LQKENI. The CDR3 is 15 residues long. The ends were cut back, 1 base at V and 4 bases at J, with 10 bases in the middle. The CDR3 loop reads CASSPRGQSTGELFF. CDR3 coding DNA: TGTGCCAGCTCACCACGCGGACAGAGCACCGGGGAGCTGTTTTTT. Drawing the rest from reference TRBV18 and TRBJ2-2, the complete variable domain is NAGVMQNPRHLVRRRGQEARLRCSPMKGHSHVYWYRQLPEEGLKFMVYLQKENIIDESGMPKERFSAEFPKEGPSILRIQQVVRGDSAAYFCASSPRGQSTGELFFGEGSRLTVL.

This clone was seen only a few times. The chain couples TRBV19 to TRBJ1-5; D is ambiguous. The CDR3 has 13 residues. Per the germline V gene, CDR1 is LNHDA and CDR2 is SQIVND (reference sequence). Trimming removed 4 bases at V and 4 bases at J, with 8 bases between. CDR3 loop: CASSTQKNQPQHF. DNA of the CDR3: TGTGCCAGTAGTACCCAGAAGAATCAGCCCCAGCATTTT.

The chain joins TRBV2 to TRBJ2-5; TRBD2 matches at 11 bases. V shed 6 bases, J shed 2 bases, and the junction held 8 bases outside the gene matches. The germline CDR1 and CDR2 sequences are SNHLY and FYNNEI. CDR3 length equals 16 residues. The DNA of the CDR3 is TGTGCCAGCAGGGGAGCAGGACTAGCGGGTCAAGAGACCCAGTACTTC. This codes for CASRGAGLAGQETQYF.

This chain links TRBV4-1 with TRBJ1-1, with TRBD1 as a possible D gene (5 bases). In germline, CDR1 is MGHRA, CDR2 YSYEKL. Trimming stripped 3 bases from V and 5 bases from J, with 19 bases between. The CDR3 is made up of 16 amino acids. This CDR3 reads CASSQHRPQAGTEAFF. CDR3 in DNA: TGCGCCAGCAGCCAGCACCGACCACAGGCGGGTACTGAAGCTTTCTTT.

The J gene is TRBJ1-1, the V gene TRBV14; a weak D match, TRBD1 (5 bases). Trimming took 4 bases from V and 0 from J, leaving 15 bases between them. Looked up from germline, CDR1 is SGHDN and CDR2 is FVKESK. This CDR3 contains 16 residues. The CDR3 nucleotides read TGTGCCAGCAGCCCGGTTAGGGACGGGCTGAACACTGAAGCTTTCTTT. This gives the protein CASSPVRDGLNTEAFF.